These 2 T cell receptor beta chains were all obtained from the same sample, sequenced in a study of T cell responses to AZD1222 COVID-19 vaccine. Generated by immunoSEQ multiplex PCR, the TCRdb table keeps only in-frame clones and is missing some. The sample holds almost 35,000 clones; about 89% are singletons and the top ten take about 7%. The sample consisted of peripheral blood, taken on day 0 of AZD1222 vaccination. These receptor sequences come from an adult in good health.

The CDR3, as DNA: TGTGCCAGGATAACCTGTTGGGGGCAAGAGACCCAGTACTTC. This gives the protein CARITCWGQETQYF. The rearrangement links TRBV19 to TRBJ2-5; D tentatively fits TRBD1 or TRBD2 (5 bases each). Germline CDR1 LNHDA, CDR2 SQIVND (reference sequence). The V end lost 9 bases, the J end lost 2 bases, and 16 bases lay between the germline ends. The CDR3 is made up of 14 amino acids.

The chain is built from TRBV6-1 and TRBJ1-5; D gene uncertain. V was cut by 2 bases and J by 7 bases, with 15 bases left in between. The CDR3 consists of 15 residues. Germline CDR1 MNHNS, CDR2 SASEGT. The CDR3 loop is CASSEIIGFLQPQHF. The CDR3 coding sequence is TGTGCCAGCAGTGAAATTATAGGTTTTTTGCAGCCCCAGCATTTT.